This T cell receptor beta chain was profiled in a study of T-cell memory formation after mild COVID-19. Study details: Clusters were largely donor specific.

The length of the CDR3 is 15 residues. Trimming left V 7 bases short and J 0 bases short, with 13 bases between. CDR1 is DFQATT and CDR2 is SNEGSKA in the germline V gene (reference sequence). In its sample, this clonotype was seen once. 5'RACE primed at constant segments yielded TCR alpha and TCR beta cDNA libraries bearing sample barcodes and UMIs. MiXCR, applied by TCRdb to the 5' RACE reads, yields one record per CDR3 protein. Of about 390,000 distinct CDR3 sequences listed, around 20% are singletons. This sequence joins TRBV20-1 and TRBJ2-6; a weak D match, TRBD2 (5 bases). The clonotype originates from an adult woman who had mild COVID-19 (a few samples of this study predate the infection). Cell type and time point are not known. Input material: PBMCs or a T cell subset sorted from them (not recorded which). The CDR3 region is CSVSGASSGANVLTF. The CDR3 bases are TGCAGTGTGAGCGGCGCCAGCTCTGGGGCCAACGTCCTGACTTTC.